Listed below are T cell receptor beta chains from one sample, sequenced in a study of blood T cell repertoires in COVID-19. Profiling relied on immunoSEQ multiplex PCR, and the TCRdb table lists in-frame clones only, not all of them. The sample comprises around 300,000 clones, 85% of which are singletons, and around 4.2% rests with the top ten. The specimen sequenced was peripheral blood. The receptor source for this set is a woman in her forties or fifties with active or convalescent COVID-19. CDR3s include the opening cysteine and the closing phenylalanine or tryptophan.

v_call,cdr3_aa
TRBV25-1,CASSEWGHTEAFF
TRBV12-5,CASGPRTGTGGPGELFF
TRBV19,CASTGQGRNTQYF
TRBV10-1,CASSEPRTGELFF
TRBV7-9,CASSLDGQRGNTIYF
TRBV4-2,CASSQGGGSGETQYF
TRBV18,CASSPLLGEKLFF
TRBV7-2,CASSAGLANTQYF
TRBV19,CASSMLRGRTGELFF
TRBV28,CASSFPARGWSGNTIYF
TRBV2,CASSDRTGPHGYTF
TRBV7-2,CASSPDGGGDEQFF
TRBV7-8,CASSPIRGRSTDTQYF
TRBV7-9,CASSLERTGTGSTNEKLFF
TRBV2,CASSEAGSHEQYF
TRBV14,CASSLDVGSETQYF
TRBV5-1,CASSLAAGGIYNEQFF
TRBV2,CASSETDNYGYTF
TRBV29-1,CSVEDGSGSTHTDTQYF
TRBV6-5,CAGGGHGNYGYTF
TRBV10-3,CAISPGQKNTEAFF
TRBV4-1,CASSSGWSGANVLTF
TRBV7-9,CASSSALAGVTDTQYF
TRBV11-3,CASSCGTGPFLNQPQHF
TRBV5-1,CASSPGTSGYNEQFF
TRBV19,CASSARVAGETQYF
TRBV19,CASSRRGQGQETQYF
TRBV5-1,CASSLVAGRAYNEQFF
TRBV18,CASSPSTGYDNEQFF
TRBV7-9,CASHGWSDTQYF
TRBV18,CASSPPIFRGSEAFF
TRBV9,CASSAGTPTLNTEAFF
TRBV10-3,CAISWTNQETQYF
TRBV11-2,CASSLPGNSVYEQYF
TRBV5-5,CASSPWTGTNTEAFF
TRBV27,CASAIVVSSDEQFF
TRBV28,CASSEDRAGNTIYF
TRBV2,CASSGQSLYEQYF
TRBV5-1,CASSLDRGTDTQYF
TRBV5-1,CASSYRRGSGTDTQYF
TRBV3-1/TRBV3-2,CASSHRRGETDTQYF
TRBV14,CASSQDRLRTSGSSYNEQFF
TRBV7-7,CASSLSPSPGELFF
TRBV2,CASSEQGYTEAFF
TRBV7-8,CASSLMQGIGDNEQFF
TRBV27,CASSPPPYAGGPGEFF
TRBV28,CASRRSGQGSGNTIYF
TRBV4-2,CASSQDRAAGKLFF
TRBV4-1,CASSQGQGLKGYTF
TRBV6-6,CASSRSRQGNLAGELFF
TRBV28,CASSPPAGRGNSPLHF
TRBV5-1,CASSRELAGGLRAQYF
TRBV6-5,CASTQRDRRTDTQYF
TRBV27,CASSLRTGAAFF
TRBV5-1,CASSPGRDRGAYGYTF
TRBV7-9,CASSTDSANYGYTF
TRBV7-2,CASSRPGPGETWFF